What follows are 28 T cell receptor beta chains derived from one specimen sequenced in a study of T cell responses to AZD1222 COVID-19 vaccine (dated by TCRdb to about 2021). The library relied on the immunoSEQ multiplex PCR assay. TCRdb re-hosts the immuneACCESS table, in-frame sequences only. Its copies lack some clones; in the studies checked, an unresolved V gene accounts for under half of them, and the cause for the rest is not known. This sample is represented by over 50,000 clones; 81% of them were singletons. The ten top clones hold 20% to 30% of the sample. The label giving this sample's time point can be read as: about 28 days (+/-7) after the second vaccine dose. Sample: peripheral blood, taken 28 days after the second AZD1222 dose. These receptor sequences come from an adult who received the AZD1222 COVID-19 vaccine.

The V and J genes are TRBV19 and TRBJ2-7; tentatively, D is TRBD2 (5 bases). Trimming removed 3 bases from V and 7 bases from J, with 16 bases in between. The CDR3 spans 14 residues. The germline CDR1 and CDR2 sequences are LNHDA and SQIVND (reference sequence). The CDR3 DNA sequence: TGTGCCAGTAGTATGGGTGGGAGATCTAGAGAGCAGTACTTC. This encodes CASSMGGRSREQYF.

The chain has TRBV28 and TRBJ1-6, with TRBD1 as a possible D gene (6 bases). Germline CDR1 MDHEN, CDR2 SYDVKM. The V and J ends lost 3 bases and 6 bases respectively, with 12 bases between them. The CDR3 contains 15 residues. The CDR3: CASSFGAGVNSPLHF. The CDR3 DNA follows: TGTGCCAGCAGTTTTGGTGCAGGGGTTAATTCACCCCTCCACTTT.

The chain links TRBV6-2 or TRBV6-3 to TRBJ1-2; TRBD1 might be the D (6 bases). Germline CDR1 reads MNHEY; CDR2 reads SVGEGT. Deletions cut 2 bases from V and 4 bases from J, with 11 bases between. The CDR3 totals 14 residues. CDR3 amino acids: CASSYDRSSYGYTF. The CDR3 bases are TGTGCCAGCAGTTACGACAGGAGTTCCTATGGCTACACCTTC.

This sequence joins TRBV7-9 and TRBJ2-3; 8 bases map to TRBD1. J was trimmed by 2 bases and V by 5 bases; bases with no gene match: 9. CDR3 length: 16 amino acids. Germline CDR1 is SEHNR and CDR2 is FQNEAQ (reference sequence). As DNA, the CDR3 is TGTGCCAGCAGCGAGCAGGGGGCGGACCCCACAGATACGCAGTATTTT. Protein product: CASSEQGADPTDTQYF.

This clone was counted once. V usage is TRBV5-1 and J usage is TRBJ1-1, with a tentative D call TRBD1 (5 bases). The CDR3 length is 15 residues. V was shortened by 0 bases and J by 2 bases, with 11 bases between the two germline ends. CDR1 and CDR2 from the germline V gene are SGHRS and YFSETQ. For the CDR3, the DNA is TGCGCCAGCAGCTTGGACGGGGCAGGAAACACTGAAGCTTTCTTT. Its protein product is CASSLDGAGNTEAFF. The whole variable domain, filled in from reference TRBV5-1 and TRBJ1-1, reads KAGVTQTPRYLIKTRGQQVTLSCSPISGHRSVSWYQQTPGQGLQFLFEYFSETQRNKGNFPGRFSGRQFSNSRSEMNVSTLELGDSALYLCASSLDGAGNTEAFFGQGTRLTVV.

The CDR3 spells CSVWGDYGYTF. CDR3 DNA: TGCAGCGTTTGGGGAGACTATGGCTACACCTTC. The rearrangement links TRBV29-1 to TRBJ1-2; D is unclear. V was pared by 5 bases and J by 3 bases, with 7 bases between. The germline V gene has CDR1 SQVTM and CDR2 ANQGSEA. CDR3 length: 11 residues.

CDR3 nucleotide sequence: TGTGCCTCGCAGGGGGCGCTTACAGATACGCAGTATTTT. Translation: CASQGALTDTQYF. The chain joins TRBV19 to TRBJ2-3; TRBD1 aligns across 8 bases. In germline, CDR1 is LNHDA, CDR2 SQIVND (reference sequence). This CDR3 spans 13 amino acids. V trimming: 11 bases; J trimming: 3 bases; junction bases outside the gene matches: 7.

This clone was seen a few times. This chain joins TRBV9 and TRBJ2-5; no firm D call. The CDR3 totals 13 residues. Germline CDR1 and CDR2: SGDLS and YYNGEE. Trimming stripped 0 bases from V and 5 bases from J, with 8 bases between. CDR3 protein: CASSVGGRETQYF. The DNA of the CDR3 is TGTGCCAGCAGCGTAGGGGGTAGGGAGACCCAGTACTTC.

The V and J genes are TRBV5-1 and TRBJ2-1; D unresolved. Per germline, CDR1 SGHRS and CDR2 YFSETQ. The germline V and J ends were trimmed by 4 bases and 5 bases, with 13 bases remaining between them. There are 14 residues in the CDR3. The CDR3 spells CASSLAQRHNEQFF. As DNA, the CDR3 is TGCGCCAGCAGCCTGGCCCAGCGCCACAATGAGCAGTTCTTC.

The gene calls are TRBV3-1 (or the pseudogene TRBV3-2) and TRBJ2-7, with 8 nucleotides matching TRBD1. V was pared by 7 bases and J by 3 bases, with 8 bases of the junction left unmatched. The germline V gene has CDR1 LGHDT and CDR2 YNNKEL (reference sequence). The CDR3 sequence is 14 residues long. CDR3 residues: CASTQTGVSYEQYF. In nucleotides, the CDR3 is TGTGCCAGCACCCAGACAGGGGTTAGCTACGAGCAGTACTTC.

V usage is TRBV4-2 and J usage is TRBJ1-3; D ambiguous. Trimming removed 2 bases at V and 1 base at J, with 9 bases between. Germline lookup yields CDR1 LGHNA and CDR2 YNFKEQ. CDR3 size: 15 residues. The CDR3 sequence is CASSQPTGSGNTIYF. CDR3 coding DNA: TGTGCCAGCAGCCAACCAACGGGGTCTGGAAACACCATATATTTT.

This sequence joins TRBV27 and TRBJ2-7; TRBD2 agrees at 7 bases. J lost 2 bases, V lost 2 bases, and 3 bases had no gene match. The CDR3 length is 14 residues. Germline V gene lookup returns CDR1 MNHEY and CDR2 SMNVEV (reference sequence). In DNA, the CDR3 is TGTGCCAGCAGTTTAACCCTAGCGGCCTACGAGCAGTACTTC. It codes for CASSLTLAAYEQYF.

The chain has TRBV19 and TRBJ2-3; tentative D call: TRBD2 (6 bases). Germline-derived CDR1 and CDR2 are LNHDA and SQIVND (reference sequence). V lost 1 base and J 5 bases, leaving 10 bases between the germline ends. The CDR3 extends over 14 amino acids. CDR3 sequence reads: CASSIGLVQDTQYF. The CDR3 DNA sequence: TGTGCCAGTAGTATAGGACTAGTCCAAGATACGCAGTATTTT.

V and J are TRBV7-9 and TRBJ2-1; TRBD2 might be the D (6 bases). This CDR3 has 15 amino acids. V lost 4 bases, J lost 7 bases, and 17 bases lay in between. Germline CDR1 reads SEHNR; CDR2 reads FQNEAQ (reference sequence). In DNA form, the CDR3 reads TGTGCCAGCAGCTCGACTAGATCCCTAATTAATGAGCAGTTCTTC. This codes for CASSSTRSLINEQFF.

The rearrangement joins TRBV5-1 to TRBJ2-1, with D possibly matching TRBD2 (5 bases). Looked up from germline, CDR1 is SGHRS and CDR2 is YFSETQ. V was shortened by 0 bases and J by 7 bases, with 17 bases between the two germline ends. The CDR3 covers 16 residues. CDR3: CASSLEEAVVRNEQFF. DNA of the CDR3: TGCGCCAGCAGCTTGGAGGAGGCCGTAGTTAGGAATGAGCAGTTCTTC. Full variable domain (remainder filled in from reference TRBV5-1 and TRBJ2-1): KAGVTQTPRYLIKTRGQQVTLSCSPISGHRSVSWYQQTPGQGLQFLFEYFSETQRNKGNFPGRFSGRQFSNSRSEMNVSTLELGDSALYLCASSLEEAVVRNEQFFGPGTRLTVL.

The CDR3 here is CASSASGVSPYEQYF. CDR3 sequence (DNA): TGTGCCAGCAGTGCATCAGGGGTCTCCCCCTACGAGCAGTACTTC. V usage is TRBV28 and J usage is TRBJ2-7; possibly TRBD1 for D (6 bases). Deletions cut 5 bases from V and 2 bases from J, with 16 bases between. Germline lookup yields CDR1 MDHEN and CDR2 SYDVKM. The CDR3 runs to 15 residues.

The chain carries TRBV18 and TRBJ1-5, with a possible D match to TRBD1 (5 bases). The CDR3 covers 17 residues. CDR1 is KGHSH and CDR2 is LQKENI in the germline V gene. Deletions cut 2 bases from V and 7 bases from J, with 21 bases between. The CDR3: CASSPLSREVGGQPQHF. The DNA of the CDR3 is TGTGCCAGCTCACCATTAAGCAGGGAGGTCGGAGGGCAGCCCCAGCATTTT.

The J gene is TRBJ2-7, the V gene TRBV2, with TRBD1 identical over 9 bases. V lost 4 bases to trimming and J lost 0 bases; unmatched junction nucleotides: 4. The CDR3 totals 15 residues. CDR1 SNHLY and CDR2 FYNNEI come from the germline V gene. CDR3 sequence: CASSVGTGPSYEQYF. For the CDR3, the DNA is TGTGCCAGCAGTGTTGGGACAGGGCCCTCCTACGAGCAGTACTTC.

The chain couples TRBV4-1 to TRBJ1-4; 7 nucleotides align to TRBD1. The CDR3 loop spans 15 amino acids. V trimming: 4 bases; J trimming: 4 bases; junction bases outside the gene matches: 6. The germline V gene has CDR1 MGHRA and CDR2 YSYEKL. The CDR3 is CASSPGQANNEKLFF. The CDR3 coding sequence is TGCGCCAGCAGCCCTGGACAGGCGAATAATGAAAAACTGTTTTTT.

The rearrangement joins TRBV27 to TRBJ1-6, with D tentatively TRBD1 (5 bases). This CDR3 has 16 residues. Per germline, CDR1 MNHEY and CDR2 SMNVEV (reference sequence). V dropped 6 bases and J dropped 6 bases, with 18 bases sitting between them. The chain's CDR3 is CASSEGRRWGNSPLHF. The CDR3 nucleotides are TGTGCCAGCAGCGAGGGACGCCGGTGGGGTAATTCACCCCTCCACTTT.

J is TRBJ1-2 and V is TRBV14, with D possibly matching TRBD1 (5 bases). The germline CDR1 and CDR2 sequences are SGHDN and FVKESK. V was clipped by 2 bases and J by 3 bases, with 16 bases between them. The CDR3 is 16 amino acids. This CDR3 is CASSQLPGRGDYGYTF. CDR3 bases: TGTGCCAGCAGCCAACTCCCTGGACGGGGGGACTATGGCTACACCTTC. The whole variable domain, remainder taken from reference TRBV14 and TRBJ1-2, is EAGVTQFPSHSVIEKGQTVTLRCDPISGHDNLYWYRRVMGKEIKFLLHFVKESKQDESGMPNNRFLAERTGGTYSTLKVQPAELEDSGVYFCASSQLPGRGDYGYTFGSGTRLTVV.

The genes are TRBV7-2 and TRBJ2-1; the D gene is possibly TRBD2 (6 bases). CDR1 SGHTA and CDR2 FQGNSA come from the germline V gene. V lost 5 bases to trimming and J lost 0 bases, with 11 bases between them. This CDR3 is 15 amino acids long. CDR3 region: CASSLSGSSYNEQFF. CDR3 nucleotides: TGTGCCAGCAGCCTTAGCGGAAGCTCCTACAATGAGCAGTTCTTC. Based on the CDR3 plus reference TRBV7-2 and TRBJ2-1, the full variable domain is GAGVSQSPSNKVTEKGKDVELRCDPISGHTALYWYRQSLGQGLEFLIYFQGNSAPDKSGLPSDRFSAERTGGSVSTLTIQRTQQEDSAVYLCASSLSGSSYNEQFFGPGTRLTVL.

The rearrangement uses TRBV4-1 and TRBJ2-7; 11 nucleotides line up with TRBD2. Unmatched junction bases numbered 1, after V lost 3 bases and J lost 3 bases. The V gene's germline CDR1 is MGHRA and CDR2 YSYEKL. This CDR3 contains 14 residues. The DNA for the CDR3 is TGCGCCAGCAGCCACACTAGCGGGGGCTACGAGCAGTACTTC. Translation: CASSHTSGGYEQYF.

The chain combines TRBV7-3 with TRBJ2-6; the match to TRBD1 covers 11 bases. The germline V gene has CDR1 SGHTA and CDR2 FQGTGA. This CDR3 has 16 residues. The J segment lost 2 bases and the V segment lost 5 bases, leaving 2 bases of the junction unmatched. The CDR3 coding sequence is TGTGCCAGCAGCCAGGGACAGGGGGCTGGGGCCAACGTCCTGACTTTC. As protein: CASSQGQGAGANVLTF. The variable domain in full, completed from reference TRBV7-3 and TRBJ2-6, reads GAGVSQTPSNKVTEKGKYVELRCDPISGHTALYWYRQSLGQGPEFLIYFQGTGAADDSGLPNDRFFAVRPEGSVSTLKIQRTERGDSAVYLCASSQGQGAGANVLTFGAGSRLTVL.

This clone was found once. The chain joins TRBV6-5 to TRBJ2-7; tentative D call: TRBD1 (5 bases). Trimming removed 4 bases from V and 0 bases from J, with 16 bases in between. Per the germline V gene, CDR1 is MNHEY and CDR2 is SVGAGI. This CDR3 has 16 residues. CDR3 loop: CASSSGITVISYEQYF. For the CDR3, the DNA is TGTGCCAGCAGTTCAGGGATAACGGTCATCTCCTACGAGCAGTACTTC.

The chain has TRBV4-1 and TRBJ1-6, with D unresolved. The CDR3 has 15 residues. Looked up from germline, CDR1 is MGHRA and CDR2 is YSYEKL. V lost 3 bases to trimming and J lost 5 bases, with 11 bases between them. In DNA form, the CDR3 reads TGCGCCAGCAGCCAGCAGGCGGCGGATAATTCACCCCTCCACTTT. This codes for CASSQQAADNSPLHF.

This chain uses TRBV10-3 with TRBJ2-7, with a weak D call TRBD1 (5 bases). V was trimmed by 6 bases and J by 6 bases, leaving 15 bases between them. Germline lookup yields CDR1 ENHRY and CDR2 SYGVKD. The CDR3 totals 13 residues. In DNA form, the CDR3 reads TGTGCCATCAGCCCCCAACAGGCCCTCGAGCAGTACTTC. Its translation is CAISPQQALEQYF.

The chain is built from TRBV30 and TRBJ2-7; TRBD1 aligns across 9 bases. Germline CDR1 GTSNPN, CDR2 SVGIG (reference sequence). V trimming: 2 bases; J trimming: 3 bases; junction bases outside the gene matches: 8. CDR3 length: 15 amino acids. The CDR3 is CAWSSPGQGFYEQYF. In DNA, the CDR3 is TGTGCCTGGAGTTCCCCGGGACAGGGTTTCTACGAGCAGTACTTC.